This T cell receptor beta chain appears in the sequencing data of a study of T cells after posttransplantation cyclophosphamide. There are 14 residues in the CDR3. V lost 5 bases and J lost 5; bases outside the gene matches: 6. A marrow graft followed busulfan-fludarabine conditioning, with cyclophosphamide on days +3 and +4. Here immunoSEQ multiplex PCR was the method, and the copy in TCRdb shows in-frame clones only, minus some. The sample contains 7,500 to 8,000 clones, none of them singletons. This chain uses TRBV12-3 or TRBV12-4 with TRBJ1-2; 9 nucleotides agree with TRBD1. The receptor comes from an older female patient who received an allogeneic stem cell transplant from an unrelated donor, was CMV-positive, and had acute GVHD only. The T cells may partly be graft donor cells. The sample was PBMCs, taken approximately 92 days after allogeneic stem cell transplant with posttransplant cyclophosphamide. CDR3 sequence: CASSPTGGGYGYTF. CDR3 sequence (DNA): TGTGCCAGCAGTCCCACAGGGGGCGGGTATGGCTACACCTTC.